Here is one TCR beta chain with its context. V was shortened by 4 bases and J by 2 bases, with 21 bases between the two germline ends. CDR1 SGHNT and CDR2 YYREEE come from the germline V gene (reference sequence). The CDR3 covers 17 residues. These data are taken from a study of blood T cell repertoires in COVID-19. On the study more broadly: The samples span acute and convalescent COVID-19 from the United States, Italy and Spain. PBMCs, B-cell-depleted T cells, or T cells were the source of the cDNA or gDNA that made up the material.

As processed by the authors: Scientists estimated how many nucleated cells there were by amplifying reference gene primers. Sequencing used immunoSEQ multiplex PCR; TCRdb keeps in-frame clones, though not all of them. The DNA was the basis for D and trimming; V, J and clone size are from that table. In the table there are roughly 68,000 clones, around 80% of which are singletons. This chain connects TRBV5-4 to TRBJ1-2; no reliable D call. This clonotype was obtained from a human donor in a cohort sampled during active COVID-19. Sample: peripheral blood. CDR3 protein: CASSREISAAENYGYTF. CDR3 in DNA: TGTGCCAGCAGCCGAGAAATCTCGGCGGCGGAAAACTATGGCTACACCTTC. Drawing the rest from reference TRBV5-4 and TRBJ1-2, the complete variable domain is ETGVTQSPTHLIKTRGQQVTLRCSSQSGHNTVSWYQQALGQGPQFIFQYYREEENGRGNFPPRFSGLQFPNYSSELNVNALELDDSALYLCASSREISAAENYGYTFGSGTRLTVV.